This TCR beta chain was observed in a study of cytomegalovirus exposure and HLA in healthy donors. The study, taken as a whole, reports: In an earlier analysis, in approximately 570 donors, most V segments appeared productive either ~87% or ~30% of the time. In vitro confirmation showed three CMV-associated chains to be CMV antigen specific.

Germline assignment: CDR1 LNHDA and CDR2 SQIVND (reference sequence). The CDR3 totals 13 residues. V dropped 2 bases and J dropped 1 base, with 5 bases sitting between them. Vbeta (60) and Jbeta (13) primers were used in the PCR. Assay used: immunoSEQ multiplex PCR; TCRdb lists only in-frame clones, some missing. The data show about 70,000 clones, roughly 90% seen once. As concerns this clone: Its cognate antigen is unknown.

The chain links TRBV19 to TRBJ1-1; D is unclear. The TCR originated in a woman aged 30 to 39 in good health and CMV-seronegative. What was sequenced was PBMCs. As DNA, the CDR3 is TGTGCCAGTAGTATAACAGCGAACACTGAAGCTTTCTTT. This translates into CASSITANTEAFF.